The rows below give T cell receptor beta chains drawn from one sample of a study of blood T cells in healthy people across ages. From the 5' RACE reads, TCRdb called clonotypes with MiXCR, one entry per CDR3 protein. The table records about 640,000 distinct CDR3 sequences, under 65% of them present only once. Material: blood. The receptors originated from a man aged 55-75 years in good health. CDR3s include the opening cysteine and the closing phenylalanine or tryptophan. Each record gives: clone size, V gene, J gene, CDR3 length, D gene, CDR3 DNA, CDR3 protein. The D gene is left open where the match is weak. Expanded clones get a size class; other rows say once, few or many, or leave the size out.

clone_size: few; v_call: TRBV4-2; j_call: TRBJ2-4; cdr3_length: 16; d_call: NA; cdr3_nt: TGTGCCAGCAGCCATGAATATCAGGTAGCCAAAAACATTCAGTACTTC; cdr3_aa: CASSHEYQVAKNIQYF
clone_size: NA; v_call: TRBV29-1; j_call: TRBJ2-7; cdr3_length: 12; d_call: NA; cdr3_nt: TGCAGCGTTGGTGGACACCGCGGCGAGCAGTACTTC; cdr3_aa: CSVGGHRGEQYF
clone_size: NA; v_call: TRBV6-6; j_call: TRBJ2-7; cdr3_length: 14; d_call: NA; cdr3_nt: TGTGCCAGCAGTTACGACAGCACCACCTACGAGCAGTACTTC; cdr3_aa: CASSYDSTTYEQYF
clone_size: many; v_call: TRBV10-3; j_call: TRBJ2-5; cdr3_length: 15; d_call: TRBD2; cdr3_nt: TGTGCCATCAGTGGCCTAGCGGGGGCCCAAGAGACCCAGTACTTC; cdr3_aa: CAISGLAGAQETQYF
clone_size: NA; v_call: TRBV4-2; j_call: TRBJ2-3; cdr3_length: 14; d_call: TRBD1; cdr3_nt: TGTGCCAGCAGCCCGGGCAGGGGGACAGATACGCAGTATTTT; cdr3_aa: CASSPGRGTDTQYF
clone_size: NA; v_call: TRBV5-1; j_call: TRBJ2-3; cdr3_length: 12; d_call: NA; cdr3_nt: TGCGCCAGCAGCTACGAAACAGATACGCAGTATTTT; cdr3_aa: CASSYETDTQYF
clone_size: once; v_call: TRBV4-3; j_call: TRBJ2-1; cdr3_length: 18; d_call: TRBD2; cdr3_nt: TGCGCCAGCAGCCAAGAATTCGCGGGACTAGCGGGACGGAATGAGCAGTTCTTC; cdr3_aa: CASSQEFAGLAGRNEQFF
clone_size: NA; v_call: TRBV15; j_call: TRBJ2-5; cdr3_length: 15; d_call: NA; cdr3_nt: TGTGCCACCAGCAGAGATCTGGCGACCCAAGAGACCCAGTACTTC; cdr3_aa: CATSRDLATQETQYF
clone_size: NA; v_call: TRBV7-2; j_call: TRBJ1-6; cdr3_length: 18; d_call: NA; cdr3_nt: TGTGCCAGCAGCTTAGCGTGGAGGGTGAGCTCCTATAATTCACCCCTCCACTTT; cdr3_aa: CASSLAWRVSSYNSPLHF
clone_size: many; v_call: TRBV7-9; j_call: TRBJ1-4; cdr3_length: 15; d_call: NA; cdr3_nt: TGTGCCAGCAGCTTACTGGCCGGGGATAATGAAAAACTGTTTTTT; cdr3_aa: CASSLLAGDNEKLFF
clone_size: NA; v_call: TRBV20-1; j_call: TRBJ2-1; cdr3_length: 14; d_call: TRBD2; cdr3_nt: TGCAGTGGGGCGGGGGGGGACTCCTACAATGAGCAGTTCTTC; cdr3_aa: CSGAGGDSYNEQFF
clone_size: NA; v_call: TRBV4-1; j_call: TRBJ1-6; cdr3_length: 15; d_call: NA; cdr3_nt: TGCGCCAGCAGCCGCACGGTCGGGAGTAATTCACCCCTCCACTTT; cdr3_aa: CASSRTVGSNSPLHF
clone_size: NA; v_call: TRBV7-9; j_call: TRBJ1-2; cdr3_length: 15; d_call: TRBD1; cdr3_nt: TGTGCCAGCAGCTCCGAGGACAGGGGGGCCTATGGCTACACCTTC; cdr3_aa: CASSSEDRGAYGYTF
clone_size: NA; v_call: TRBV20-1; j_call: TRBJ2-1; cdr3_length: 17; d_call: NA; cdr3_nt: TGCAGTGCTAGGGACGACAGACAGGGACTACGCCGCAATGAGCAGTTCTTC; cdr3_aa: CSARDDRQGLRRNEQFF
clone_size: NA; v_call: TRBV7-9; j_call: TRBJ2-7; cdr3_length: 13; d_call: NA; cdr3_nt: TGTGCCAGCAGCTCCGGACCGACCTACGAGCAGTACTTC; cdr3_aa: CASSSGPTYEQYF
clone_size: NA; v_call: TRBV7-9; j_call: TRBJ2-1; cdr3_length: 15; d_call: NA; cdr3_nt: TGTGCCTCCCACTTTAGCCCCTCGCAGTACAATGAGCAGTTCTTC; cdr3_aa: CASHFSPSQYNEQFF
clone_size: few; v_call: TRBV6-1; j_call: TRBJ1-2; cdr3_length: 13; d_call: TRBD1; cdr3_nt: TGTGCCAGCAGGACAGGGGTTAACTATGGCTACACCTTC; cdr3_aa: CASRTGVNYGYTF